This T cell receptor (beta chain) was documented in a study of shared clonotypes between healthy human individuals. The CDR3 runs 15 residues. Generated by immunoSEQ multiplex PCR, the TCRdb table keeps only in-frame clones and is missing some. In the table there are more than 2 million clones, under 97% of which are singletons. This TCR came from a man younger than 30 in good health. Material: naive CD4+ T cells sorted from blood. Documented subset: CD45RA+ positively selected. This sequence joins TRBV21-1 and TRBJ2-7; the D call TRBD2 from the table was never checked on the DNA. TRBV21-1 is flagged as a pseudogene. The CDR3 loop is CASRLVGDPYYEQYF. DNA for the CDR3: TGTGCCAGCAGGCTAGTAGGAGACCCTTACTACGAGCAGTACTTC.